The 22 T cell receptor beta chains presented below share a single source sample, sequenced in a study of early T cells in non-severe SARS-CoV-2 infection. MiXCR, applied by TCRdb to the 5' RACE reads, yields one record per CDR3 protein. This sample has nearly 110,000 distinct CDR3 sequences; roughly 11% occur once, and the top ten carry roughly 7.5%. Sequenced material: whole blood. The receptors stem from an adult who was a healthcare worker with PCR-confirmed SARS-CoV-2 infection or an uninfected control (not recorded which).

This clonotype was picked up many times. J is TRBJ1-1 and V is TRBV20-1; TRBD1 matches at 7 bases. This CDR3 has 12 residues. V lost 2 bases to trimming and J lost 3 bases; unmatched junction nucleotides: 0. The V gene's germline CDR1 is DFQATT and CDR2 SNEGSKA (reference sequence). CDR3 amino acids: CSARQGDTEAFF. The CDR3 DNA sequence: TGCAGTGCTAGACAGGGGGACACTGAAGCTTTCTTT.

This clonotype has just a few counts. This chain connects TRBV11-2 to TRBJ2-1; D is perhaps TRBD2 (5 bases). From germline, CDR1 is SGHAT and CDR2 FQNNGV. This CDR3 spans 17 amino acids. The V end was cut by 4 bases, the J end by 0 bases, with 16 bases between. CDR3: CASSSDRDYNSYNEQFF. The CDR3 coding sequence is TGTGCCAGCAGCTCAGACCGGGATTACAACTCCTACAATGAGCAGTTCTTC.

This clonotype has a count of ten or more. The rearrangement uses TRBV20-1 and TRBJ1-5, with D maybe TRBD1 (5 bases). Looked up from germline, CDR1 is DFQATT and CDR2 is SNEGSKA (reference sequence). The CDR3 sequence is 15 residues long. V dropped 6 bases and J dropped 0 bases, with 15 bases sitting between them. The CDR3 protein is CSARGTTNSNQPQHF. CDR3 DNA sequence: TGCAGTGCACGTGGGACGACTAATAGCAATCAGCCCCAGCATTTT.

Note on this clonotype: Just one base apart from a much larger clone, this may be a read error. The V and J genes are TRBV7-9 and TRBJ1-2; D is undetermined. From germline, CDR1 is SEHNR and CDR2 FQNEAQ (reference sequence). V gave up 1 base and J gave up 2 bases, with 11 bases separating them. This CDR3 has 15 amino acids. The CDR3 DNA follows: TGTGCCAGCAGCTTAGAGCTAGGAAACAACTATGGCTACACCTTC. Amino acids: CASSLELGNNYGYTF. Full variable domain (outside the CDR3, taken from reference TRBV7-9 and TRBJ1-2): DTGVSQNPRHKITKRGQNVTFRCDPISEHNRLYWYRQTLGQGPEFLTYFQNEAQLEKSRLLSDRFSAERPKGSFSTLEIQRTEQGDSAMYLCASSLELGNNYGYTFGSGTRLTVV.

The chain is built from TRBV12-3 or TRBV12-4 and TRBJ2-3, with D unresolved. The CDR3 extends over 12 amino acids. The V end lost 7 bases, the J end lost 2 bases, and 7 bases lay between the germline ends. The CDR3: CASNNLTDTQYF. For the CDR3, the DNA is TGTGCCAGCAATAACCTCACAGATACGCAGTATTTT.

This clonotype was seen ten or more times. This chain uses TRBV20-1 with TRBJ2-7; D unclear. The CDR3 spans 13 residues. V was pared by 5 bases and J by 0 bases, with 11 bases between. Germline V gene sequence: CDR1 DFQATT, CDR2 SNEGSKA (reference sequence). The CDR3 nucleotides read TGCAGTGCTCGTGACTCGAGCTCCTACGAGCAGTACTTC. Encoded protein: CSARDSSSYEQYF.

This clonotype has a handful of counts. The gene calls are TRBV2 and TRBJ2-1, with 10 bases lining up with TRBD2. With V trimmed by 9 bases and J by 4 bases, 6 bases remained unmatched. The CDR3 covers 14 residues. Germline V gene sequence: CDR1 SNHLY, CDR2 FYNNEI. The CDR3 nucleotides read TGTGCCAGTCAAACTAGCGGGGTTTACAATGAGCAGTTCTTC. Translation: CASQTSGVYNEQFF.

This chain connects TRBV5-6 to TRBJ1-1; D ambiguous. The CDR3 has 12 residues. V was shortened by 2 bases and J by 5 bases, with 7 bases between the two germline ends. Per germline, CDR1 SGHDT and CDR2 YYEEEE. CDR3 sequence: CASSFGMTEAFF. The CDR3 DNA reads as TGTGCCAGCAGCTTCGGCATGACTGAAGCTTTCTTT. The full variable domain, its missing parts supplied by reference TRBV5-6 and TRBJ1-1, is DAGVTQSPTHLIKTRGQQVTLRCSPKSGHDTVSWYQQALGQGPQFIFQYYEEEERQRGNFPDRFSGHQFPNYSSELNVNALLLGDSALYLCASSFGMTEAFFGQGTRLTVV.

With regard to this clonotype: Just one base apart from a much larger clone, this may be a read error. V and J are TRBV7-6 and TRBJ2-3; 7 bases align to TRBD1. The V gene's germline CDR1 is SGHVS and CDR2 FNYEAQ. This CDR3 contains 16 residues. CDR3 coding DNA: TGTGTCAGCAGCAATCGGACAGGAGGACGCACAGATACGCAGTATTTT. It translates to CVSSNRTGGRTDTQYF. Full variable domain (missing parts from reference TRBV7-6 and TRBJ2-3): GAGVSQSPRYKVTKRGQDVALRCDPISGHVSLYWYRQALGQGPEFLTYFNYEAQQDKSGLPNDRFSAERPEGSISTLTIQRTEQRDSAMYRCVSSNRTGGRTDTQYFGPGTRLTVL.

This clonotype was observed at least ten times. The chain employs TRBV12-3 or TRBV12-4 and TRBJ2-1; TRBD1 aligns across 9 bases. V was pared by 0 bases and J by 4 bases, with 4 bases of the junction left unmatched. CDR3 length: 16 residues. The CDR3 sequence is CASSLADRGFYNEQFF. CDR3 sequence (DNA): TGTGCCAGCAGTTTAGCGGACAGGGGCTTTTACAATGAGCAGTTCTTC.

The V call is TRBV12-3 or TRBV12-4, the J call TRBJ2-1; either TRBD1 or TRBD2 may fit D (6 bases each). The CDR3 consists of 14 residues. V lost 6 bases and J lost 4, with 13 bases in between. Here the CDR3 DNA reads TGTGCCAGCAGGTCGCCGGGGGCGTACAATGAGCAGTTCTTC. Amino acids: CASRSPGAYNEQFF.

V usage is TRBV6-1 and J usage is TRBJ1-5; D is undetermined. Deletions cut 8 bases from V and 6 bases from J, with 17 bases between. The CDR3 runs 14 residues. In germline, CDR1 is MNHNS, CDR2 SASEGT. CDR3 nucleotide sequence: TGTGCCAGCCAAACAGATTCTTCGAGTCAGCCCCAGCATTTT. This codes for CASQTDSSSQPQHF.

This clonotype came up many times. This rearrangement joins TRBV28 to TRBJ1-1; D call uncertain. Germline V gene lookup returns CDR1 MDHEN and CDR2 SYDVKM. The CDR3 is 11 amino acids. V lost 2 bases and J 11 bases, leaving 9 bases between the germline ends. In nucleotides, the CDR3 is TGTGCCAGCAGTTTACGGGAGAGGGCTTTCTTT. Translated: CASSLRERAFF.

A word on this clonotype: The limits of the CDR3 on the DNA are not certain, so only TCRdb's listed CDR3 is given. V usage is TRBV28 and J usage is TRBJ1-5; TRBD1 reflects the table's D call only, with no check against the DNA. The CDR3 sequence runs 14 residues, both termini included. Looked up from germline, CDR1 is MDHEN and CDR2 is SYDVKM. CDR3 residues: CASSGLSGQEPQHF.

The rearrangement joins TRBV20-1 to TRBJ2-1; 7 bases align to TRBD1. Germline lookup yields CDR1 DFQATT and CDR2 SNEGSKA (reference sequence). The CDR3 sequence is 15 residues long. The junction had 12 bases not matched to a gene; V was cut back by 2 bases and J by 8 bases. The CDR3: CSARPGTATVDEQFF. CDR3 coding DNA: TGCAGTGCTAGACCGGGGACAGCTACCGTCGATGAGCAGTTCTTC.

The table lists this clonotype with a few counts. This rearrangement joins TRBV6-5 to TRBJ1-1; D may be TRBD1 (6 bases). The CDR3 is made up of 11 amino acids. The V gene lost 1 base and the J gene lost 11 bases, with 8 bases spanning the gap. Germline assignment: CDR1 MNHEY and CDR2 SVGAGI. The CDR3 DNA reads TGTGCCAGCAGTTACTTAGGGGGGGCTTTCTTT. Protein product: CASSYLGGAFF.

The gene calls are TRBV7-6 and TRBJ2-3; D remains ambiguous. Germline CDR1 reads SGHVS; CDR2 reads FNYEAQ. The V gene lost 1 base and the J gene lost 6 bases, with 11 bases spanning the gap. The CDR3 has 14 residues. Here the CDR3 reads CASSLEAGLDTQYF. CDR3 nucleotide sequence: TGTGCCAGCAGCTTAGAGGCTGGGCTGGATACGCAGTATTTT.

Note on this clonotype: With a much larger clone just one base away, this may be a read error. The gene calls are TRBV28 and TRBJ2-1, with 7 bases identical to TRBD2. Germline loops: CDR1 MDHEN, CDR2 SYDVKM. This CDR3 region has 15 residues. The DNA for the CDR3 is TGTACCAGCAGCTCGGGGGGACCCTTCGGGGATGAGCAGTTCTTC. Its translation is CTSSSGGPFGDEQFF.

The table lists this clonotype with many counts. The rearrangement joins TRBV7-9 to TRBJ1-1; no firm D call. Germline CDR1 reads SEHNR; CDR2 reads FQNEAQ (reference sequence). V lost 2 bases and J lost 4, with 5 bases in between. The CDR3 is made up of 12 amino acids. CDR3 protein: CASSLPVTEAFF. The CDR3, as DNA: TGTGCCAGCAGCTTACCCGTCACTGAAGCTTTCTTT.

This clonotype appeared a few times. The chain joins TRBV12-3 or TRBV12-4 to TRBJ2-1, with 9 bases lining up with TRBD2. This CDR3 contains 16 residues. Losses at the gene ends were 3 bases for V and 8 bases for J; bases not matched to a gene: 11. The CDR3 here is CASSFSSGTSVDEQFF. The CDR3 DNA reads TGTGCCAGCAGTTTTTCTAGCGGGACGAGTGTGGATGAGCAGTTCTTC.

The chain carries TRBV20-1 and TRBJ2-7; 11 bases are shared with TRBD1. The CDR3 spans 15 residues. The V segment lost 4 bases and the J segment 5 bases; nucleotides outside the gene matches: 10. Germline V CDR1 and CDR2: DFQATT, SNEGSKA (reference sequence). CDR3 residues: CSATLADRGQHEQYF. The CDR3 DNA reads TGCAGTGCTACCCTCGCGGACAGGGGGCAACACGAGCAGTACTTC.

Comments on this clonotype: As the CDR3 is not closed by the conserved phenylalanine or tryptophan, this likely results from a read error. Because the CDR3's place on the DNA is in doubt, the DNA is left out and the CDR3 is given as listed by TCRdb. V and J are TRBV7-9 and TRBJ1-1. Looked up from germline, CDR1 is SEHNR and CDR2 is FQNEAQ (reference sequence). The CDR3 length is 10 residues, termini included. This CDR3 reads CASSLAYIRV.